The rows below give T cell receptor beta chains drawn from one sample of a study of CD8+ T cells in alopecia areata. Sequencing used immunoSEQ multiplex PCR; TCRdb keeps in-frame clones, though not all of them. This sample has 95,000 to 150,000 clones, with 53% found just once. The sample was CD4+ T cells sorted from blood, taken at week 4, from a patient treated with tofacitinib. The receptor source for this set is a human donor with alopecia areata. Each CDR3 is given with its conserved first and last residue. The D gene is left open where the match is weak. Size tells how often a clone was seen (once, few, many) or the class of an expanded clone, and some rows leave it out.

clone_size: few
d_call: -
j_call: TRBJ2-2
v_call: TRBV4-1
cdr3_nt: TGCGCCAGCAGCCCGGGGCTTCTTGGATGGAACACCGGGGAGCTGTTTTTT
cdr3_aa: CASSPGLLGWNTGELFF

clone_size: few
d_call: -
j_call: TRBJ1-1
v_call: TRBV4-2
cdr3_nt: TGTGCCAGCAGCCAAGAGAAACAGGGTAAAAGGCGAGCTTTCTTT
cdr3_aa: CASSQEKQGKRRAFF

clone_size: -
d_call: -
j_call: TRBJ2-7
v_call: TRBV5-1
cdr3_nt: TGCGCCAGCAGCTTGGAAGGCTCAGCCTACGAGCAGTACTTC
cdr3_aa: CASSLEGSAYEQYF

clone_size: -
d_call: -
j_call: TRBJ2-7
v_call: TRBV29-1
cdr3_nt: TGCAGCGTTGAACAGAACTACGAGCAGTACTTC
cdr3_aa: CSVEQNYEQYF

clone_size: -
d_call: TRBD1
j_call: TRBJ2-7
v_call: TRBV30
cdr3_nt: TGTGCCTGGAGCTCTGGACAGGGGGCGGATGAGCAGTACTTC
cdr3_aa: CAWSSGQGADEQYF

clone_size: -
d_call: -
j_call: TRBJ2-1
v_call: TRBV2
cdr3_nt: TGTGCCAGCGGACAACTTGGTGAGCAGTTCTTC
cdr3_aa: CASGQLGEQFF

clone_size: -
d_call: TRBD2
j_call: TRBJ2-7
v_call: TRBV6-5
cdr3_nt: TGTGCCAGCAGCCGGTCGGGAGGATCCTACGAGCAGTACTTC
cdr3_aa: CASSRSGGSYEQYF

clone_size: few
d_call: -
j_call: TRBJ2-7
v_call: TRBV4-1
cdr3_nt: TGCGCCAGCAGCCAAGTTGTTCAGTCCTACGAGCAGTACTTC
cdr3_aa: CASSQVVQSYEQYF

clone_size: -
d_call: -
j_call: TRBJ1-6
v_call: TRBV6-1
cdr3_nt: TGTGCCAGCAGTTCAGGGCTCTCGATGACACCCCTCCACTTT
cdr3_aa: CASSSGLSMTPLHF

clone_size: -
d_call: -
j_call: TRBJ2-7
v_call: TRBV18
cdr3_nt: TGTGCCAGCTCACCAAGGCCCCCCGACAGGCCCTACGAGCAGTACTTC
cdr3_aa: CASSPRPPDRPYEQYF

clone_size: -
d_call: -
j_call: TRBJ1-1
v_call: TRBV29-1
cdr3_nt: TGCAGCGTTGCGCGGAACACTGAAGCTTTCTTT
cdr3_aa: CSVARNTEAFF

clone_size: -
d_call: -
j_call: TRBJ2-7
v_call: TRBV23-1
cdr3_nt: TGCGCCAGCAGTCAAGATGGGGGCAACTACGAGCAGTACTTC
cdr3_aa: CASSQDGGNYEQYF

clone_size: -
d_call: -
j_call: TRBJ1-1
v_call: TRBV29-1
cdr3_nt: TGCAGCGTTGGGACACGCCTGAACACTGAAGCTTTCTTT
cdr3_aa: CSVGTRLNTEAFF

clone_size: many
d_call: -
j_call: TRBJ2-1
v_call: TRBV7-9
cdr3_nt: TGTGCCAGCAGCTTTTCTAGTCGGCGGGCCAATGAGCAGTTCTTC
cdr3_aa: CASSFSSRRANEQFF

clone_size: -
d_call: TRBD1
j_call: TRBJ1-2
v_call: TRBV23-1
cdr3_nt: TGCGCCAGCAGTTTACAGGGGCGAAGCCCTAACTATGGCTACACCTTC
cdr3_aa: CASSLQGRSPNYGYTF

clone_size: -
d_call: -
j_call: TRBJ2-3
v_call: TRBV29-1
cdr3_nt: TGCAGCGTTGGGAAGGTGCTCACAGATACGCAGTATTTT
cdr3_aa: CSVGKVLTDTQYF

clone_size: -
d_call: -
j_call: TRBJ1-2
v_call: TRBV29-1
cdr3_nt: TGCAGCGTCGGGGGGGCAGAAGGCTACACCTTC
cdr3_aa: CSVGGAEGYTF

clone_size: -
d_call: -
j_call: TRBJ2-7
v_call: TRBV6-6
cdr3_nt: TGTGCCAGCGGCCCAGGGAGCTCCTACGAGCAGTACTTC
cdr3_aa: CASGPGSSYEQYF

clone_size: -
d_call: -
j_call: TRBJ2-4
v_call: TRBV6-5
cdr3_nt: TGTGCCAGCAGTTACTCGAGGCAGGGCGGTCGGAATCAGTACTTC
cdr3_aa: CASSYSRQGGRNQYF

clone_size: -
d_call: -
j_call: TRBJ2-7
v_call: TRBV5-1
cdr3_nt: TGCGCCAGCAGCTCCTTGAAGGCGGGGTACGAGCAGTACTTC
cdr3_aa: CASSSLKAGYEQYF

clone_size: -
d_call: TRBD1
j_call: TRBJ1-2
v_call: TRBV9
cdr3_nt: TGTGCCAGCAGCGTAGCTACAGGGGTGAACTATGGCTACACCTTC
cdr3_aa: CASSVATGVNYGYTF

clone_size: -
d_call: -
j_call: TRBJ1-2
v_call: TRBV5-5
cdr3_nt: TGTGCCAGCAGCTTGGATGGGTCGAGCAACCTATGGGATGGCTACACCTTC
cdr3_aa: CASSLDGSSNLWDGYTF

clone_size: -
d_call: -
j_call: TRBJ2-7
v_call: TRBV4-1
cdr3_nt: TGCGCCAGCAGCCAAGATCCGAGACGGACCTTCTACGAGCAGTACTTC
cdr3_aa: CASSQDPRRTFYEQYF

clone_size: -
d_call: -
j_call: TRBJ1-4
v_call: TRBV7-9
cdr3_nt: TGTGCCAGCAGCCGGGGGGACCGAAGGGGTTTCGCTAATGAAAAACTGTTTTTT
cdr3_aa: CASSRGDRRGFANEKLFF

clone_size: -
d_call: TRBD1
j_call: TRBJ2-5
v_call: TRBV18
cdr3_nt: TGTGCCAGCTCAAATCGACAGGGGGCAGAGACCCAGTACTTC
cdr3_aa: CASSNRQGAETQYF

clone_size: few
d_call: -
j_call: TRBJ2-3
v_call: TRBV7-9
cdr3_nt: TGTGCCAGCAGCTTATTGCGGGACCCCACAGATACGCAGTATTTT
cdr3_aa: CASSLLRDPTDTQYF

clone_size: -
d_call: -
j_call: TRBJ1-1
v_call: TRBV2
cdr3_nt: TGTGCCAGCAGTATACAGGAGAGCACTGAAGCTTTCTTT
cdr3_aa: CASSIQESTEAFF

clone_size: -
d_call: -
j_call: TRBJ1-2
v_call: TRBV7-8
cdr3_nt: TGTGCCAGCAGCTGGGGACACTCCAACTATGGCTACACCTTC
cdr3_aa: CASSWGHSNYGYTF

clone_size: -
d_call: TRBD1
j_call: TRBJ2-5
v_call: TRBV7-2
cdr3_nt: TGTGCCAGCAGCGGAACAGGGGGGGAGACCCAGTACTTC
cdr3_aa: CASSGTGGETQYF

clone_size: -
d_call: TRBD2
j_call: TRBJ2-7
v_call: TRBV4-1
cdr3_nt: TGCGCCAGCAGCCAAGATCCCCTAGCGGACTACGAGCAGTACTTC
cdr3_aa: CASSQDPLADYEQYF

clone_size: many
d_call: -
j_call: TRBJ2-5
v_call: TRBV7-3
cdr3_nt: TGTGCCAGCAGCTCGGGACCAGGGACGGAGACCCAGTACTTC
cdr3_aa: CASSSGPGTETQYF

clone_size: -
d_call: TRBD1
j_call: TRBJ1-2
v_call: TRBV9
cdr3_nt: TGTGCCAGCAGCGTAACCGGGACAGGGAACTATGGCTACACCTTC
cdr3_aa: CASSVTGTGNYGYTF

clone_size: -
d_call: -
j_call: TRBJ2-1
v_call: TRBV29-1
cdr3_nt: TGCAGCGTTGGTGGGTGGAGGGACTCCTACAATGAGCAGTTCTTC
cdr3_aa: CSVGGWRDSYNEQFF

clone_size: few
d_call: -
j_call: TRBJ2-3
v_call: TRBV30
cdr3_nt: TGTGCCTGGAGTGTTGGAGGGGTCAGCACGAATACGCAGTATTTT
cdr3_aa: CAWSVGGVSTNTQYF

clone_size: few
d_call: TRBD2
j_call: TRBJ2-7
v_call: TRBV9
cdr3_nt: TGTGCCAGCAGCGTAGCTACGGCGGGGGGGCCCCACGAGCAGTACTTC
cdr3_aa: CASSVATAGGPHEQYF

clone_size: -
d_call: TRBD1
j_call: TRBJ2-7
v_call: TRBV29-1
cdr3_nt: TGCAGCGTCAGGACAGGGAGCTCCTACGAGCAGTACTTC
cdr3_aa: CSVRTGSSYEQYF

clone_size: -
d_call: -
j_call: TRBJ1-2
v_call: TRBV7-9
cdr3_nt: TGTGCCAGCAGCTTGACTCGGACAGCCGATTATGGCTACACCTTC
cdr3_aa: CASSLTRTADYGYTF

clone_size: -
d_call: TRBD2
j_call: TRBJ2-1
v_call: TRBV4-1
cdr3_nt: TGCGCCAGCAGCCAAGAGAGCGGGAGGGCTCGTAGCTACAATGAGCAGTTCTTC
cdr3_aa: CASSQESGRARSYNEQFF

clone_size: few
d_call: -
j_call: TRBJ2-7
v_call: TRBV25-1
cdr3_nt: TGTGCCAGCAGTGAATGGGGCGAGCAGTACTTC
cdr3_aa: CASSEWGEQYF

clone_size: -
d_call: TRBD2
j_call: TRBJ2-7
v_call: TRBV7-9
cdr3_nt: TGTGCCAGCAGCTCGTACCGCGGGAGTGTCTCCGAGCAGTACTTC
cdr3_aa: CASSSYRGSVSEQYF

clone_size: -
d_call: TRBD2
j_call: TRBJ2-3
v_call: TRBV5-1
cdr3_nt: TGCGCCAGCAGACGGGGGGGCCCAGATACGCAGTATTTT
cdr3_aa: CASRRGGPDTQYF

clone_size: few
d_call: TRBD1
j_call: TRBJ1-2
v_call: TRBV6-5
cdr3_nt: TGTGCCAGCTCGGATAACAGGGGTGGCTACACCTTC
cdr3_aa: CASSDNRGGYTF

clone_size: few
d_call: -
j_call: TRBJ2-1
v_call: TRBV19
cdr3_nt: TGTGCCAGCCAAGGGCGCGGGTCATACTTCTCCTACAATGAGCAGTTCTTC
cdr3_aa: CASQGRGSYFSYNEQFF

clone_size: -
d_call: -
j_call: TRBJ2-7
v_call: TRBV29-1
cdr3_nt: TGCAGCGTTGACAGACCTACTGGGGAGCAGTACTTC
cdr3_aa: CSVDRPTGEQYF

clone_size: -
d_call: -
j_call: TRBJ1-1
v_call: TRBV6-5
cdr3_nt: TGTGCCAGCAGTTATGGCGGACAGGAAGCTTTCTTT
cdr3_aa: CASSYGGQEAFF

clone_size: -
d_call: TRBD1
j_call: TRBJ2-1
v_call: TRBV9
cdr3_nt: TGTGCCAGCAGCGTCAGACAGGGCGCATACAATGAGCAGTTCTTC
cdr3_aa: CASSVRQGAYNEQFF